Described below is a single T cell receptor beta chain sequence and its context. The target antigen is unknown. PCR was performed using 60 Vbeta and 13 Jbeta primers. Using immunoSEQ multiplex PCR, the repertoire was profiled, and TCRdb retains in-frame clones only, with some absent. The table lists about 200,000 clones, roughly four fifths of them singletons. This sample is drawn from a study of cytomegalovirus exposure and HLA in healthy donors. Study context: Assignment to the Caucasian-associated ancestry cluster applied to 81% of the 300 to 500 genotyped donors.

Overall study findings and caveats: Compared with the approximately 700-donor mean, an Asian-associated ancestry cluster reportedly had fewer N-insertions, according to a later analysis.

The sequence came from a man aged 25 to 45 in good health and CMV-seronegative. Sequencing input: PBMCs.

The CDR3 nucleotides are TGTGCCAGCAGCTTATACGGCGCTGGGGACAGGGTTTATGGCTACACCTTC. Translating it yields CASSLYGAGDRVYGYTF. The chain recombines TRBV7-9 with TRBJ1-2; 9 bases are shared with TRBD1. The CDR3 consists of 17 residues. Trimming took 2 bases from V and 5 from J; bases not matched to a gene: 12. Germline lookup yields CDR1 SEHNR and CDR2 FQNEAQ (reference sequence).